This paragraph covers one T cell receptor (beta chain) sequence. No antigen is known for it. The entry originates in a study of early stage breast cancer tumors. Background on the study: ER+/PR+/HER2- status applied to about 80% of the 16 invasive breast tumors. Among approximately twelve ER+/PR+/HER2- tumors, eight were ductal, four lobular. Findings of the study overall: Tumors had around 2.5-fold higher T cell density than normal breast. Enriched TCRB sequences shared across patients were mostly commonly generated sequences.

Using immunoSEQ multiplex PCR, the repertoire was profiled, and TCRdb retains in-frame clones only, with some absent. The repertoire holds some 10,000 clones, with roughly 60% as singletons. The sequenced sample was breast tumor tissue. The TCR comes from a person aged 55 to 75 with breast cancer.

Here the CDR3 reads CASRGPLAGVGLADTQYF. CDR3 in DNA: TGTGCCAGCAGGGGCCCGCTAGCGGGAGTCGGCCTCGCAGATACGCAGTATTTT. The chain is built from TRBV28 and TRBJ2-3; 10 nucleotides match TRBD2. Germline V lookup: CDR1 MDHEN, CDR2 SYDVKM. The trim removed 6 bases at V and 4 bases at J, leaving 16 bases unmatched. The length of the CDR3 is 18 residues.